These T cell receptor beta chains were read from a single sample in a study of T cells in localized non-small cell lung cancer. TCRdb keeps only in-frame clones here, not all; method: immunoSEQ multiplex PCR. The sample records approximately 150,000 clones, roughly 90% being singletons. The sample consisted of peripheral blood, taken before any cancer treatment. The receptors here all came from a female donor over 55 with stage I lung adenocarcinoma. Both conserved end residues are part of each CDR3. D genes are given only for firm matches. A row's size may be missing; if present it is once, few, many or a size class.

v_call,j_call,d_call,clone_size,cdr3_nt,cdr3_aa
TRBV28,TRBJ2-4,-,-,TGTGCCAGCAGCCGCGGGGCCTTAAACATTCAGTACTTC,CASSRGALNIQYF
TRBV6-6,TRBJ1-3,TRBD1,-,TGTGCCAGCAGACGGACAGGGGGCGGTGGAAACACCATATATTTT,CASRRTGGGGNTIYF
TRBV20-1,TRBJ2-1,TRBD1,-,TGCAGTGCTGGGACAGACAATGAGCAGTTCTTC,CSAGTDNEQFF
TRBV5-4,TRBJ1-1,-,-,TGTGCCAGCAGCGACCCGGGGCAGAACACTGAAGCTTTCTTT,CASSDPGQNTEAFF
TRBV6-5,TRBJ1-3,-,-,TGTGCCAGCCACGCACCGGGGGCGGGAAACACCATATATTTT,CASHAPGAGNTIYF
TRBV28,TRBJ1-4,-,-,TGTGCCAGCAGAGGGACACGTGAAAAACTGTTTTTT,CASRGTREKLFF
TRBV19,TRBJ1-1,-,-,TGTGCCAGTAGTCCACTTTCTTCGGTGAGGACCACTGAAGCTTTCTTT,CASSPLSSVRTTEAFF
TRBV27,TRBJ1-2,TRBD1,-,TGTGCCAGCAGGGAGACAGGGCCCTATGGCTACACCTTC,CASRETGPYGYTF
TRBV7-9,TRBJ2-1,TRBD2,-,TGTGCCAGCAGCTCCGGACTAGCGGGAGATGAGCAGTTCTTC,CASSSGLAGDEQFF
TRBV6-5,TRBJ1-4,-,-,TGTGCCAGCAGGGCCCGGGAAGCAACTAATGAAAAACTGTTTTTT,CASRAREATNEKLFF
TRBV5-1,TRBJ2-2,-,-,TGCGCCAGCAGCTACGACGATACGGAGCTGTTTTTT,CASSYDDTELFF
TRBV7-8,TRBJ2-7,-,-,TGTGCCAGCAGCTTAGCCGGTAGGGACCGCTCTCCCCCCAAGGTGAGCTTCTTC,CASSLAGRDRSPPKVSFF
TRBV27,TRBJ2-5,TRBD1,-,TGTGCCAGCAGTTTAACAGGGGAGGAGACCCAGTACTTC,CASSLTGEETQYF
TRBV4-1,TRBJ2-7,TRBD2,-,TGCGCCAGCAGCACAGGACTAGCGGGAGGTCGCGGGATAGCCTACGAGCAGTACTTC,CASSTGLAGGRGIAYEQYF
TRBV5-1,TRBJ2-1,TRBD2,-,TGCGCCAGCAGCTTTTTTAGCGGGAGTCAGTCCTACAATGAGCAGTTCTTC,CASSFFSGSQSYNEQFF
TRBV11-2,TRBJ2-1,TRBD2,-,TGTGCCAGCACCTTGCGGCTAGCGGGAGGGGGTGAGCAGTTCTTC,CASTLRLAGGGEQFF
TRBV7-3,TRBJ2-5,-,-,TGTGCCAGCAGCTCAGGAGGGGAGACCCAGTACTTC,CASSSGGETQYF
TRBV10-3,TRBJ2-7,TRBD1,once,TGTGCCATCAGTGACGAGGGACAGGGCAGCGAGCAGTACTTC,CAISDEGQGSEQYF
TRBV30,TRBJ2-1,-,-,TGTGCCTGGACGCCCATCGGACGGGAGCCCTACAATGAGCAGTTCTTC,CAWTPIGREPYNEQFF
TRBV5-6,TRBJ1-1,-,-,TGTGCCAGCAGCTTGGTGGCAGGGGAAGCTTTCTTT,CASSLVAGEAFF
TRBV29-1,TRBJ1-1,TRBD1,-,TGCAGCGGGGTCGTGCAGGGGGGAACTGAAGCTTTCTTT,CSGVVQGGTEAFF
TRBV5-8,TRBJ1-5,-,-,TGTGCCAGCAGCTCCAGGGCCAGCGTTCAGCCCCAGCATTTT,CASSSRASVQPQHF
TRBV7-8,TRBJ1-1,-,-,TGTGCCAGCAGCTTAGCGACGGGACGCCTTCCTACTGAAGCTTTCTTT,CASSLATGRLPTEAFF
TRBV6-1,TRBJ2-1,TRBD2,-,TGTGCCAGCAGTGAAGCTCATTGGGTTCAGACTAGCGGGAGTGGGAATGAGCAGTTCTTC,CASSEAHWVQTSGSGNEQFF
TRBV7-9,TRBJ2-1,-,few,TGTGCCAGCAGCTTCGAGGGGGGATTGGTAGGTGAGCAGTTCTTC,CASSFEGGLVGEQFF
TRBV5-4,TRBJ2-7,TRBD1,-,TGTGCCAGCAGCAGAGGGACAGGGTGGTACGAGCAGTACTTC,CASSRGTGWYEQYF
TRBV19,TRBJ1-1,TRBD1,-,TGTGCCAGTAGCCGACAGGGCACGAACACTGAAGCTTTCTTT,CASSRQGTNTEAFF